This T cell receptor (beta chain) is drawn from a study of B cell selection in AIRE deficiency. The CDR3 runs 15 residues. Germline CDR1 reads SGHTA; CDR2 reads FQGNSA. V gave up 5 bases and J gave up 16 bases, with 27 bases separating them. Produced via immunoSEQ multiplex PCR; TCRdb's table is partial and in-frame only. The table has roughly 23,000 clones, about 97% seen once. The sorted conventional CD4 T cells were gated as CD4+CD127+. The receptor was derived from a human donor with AIRE deficiency. The V and J genes are TRBV7-2 and TRBJ2-1, with D perhaps matching TRBD1 or TRBD2 (5 bases each). What was sequenced was conventional CD4+ T cells sorted from PBMCs. The chain's CDR3 is CASSPLVFGARDPFF. CDR3 bases: TGTGCCAGCAGCCCCCTAGTTTTTGGTGCACGGGACCCCTTCTTC.